This T cell receptor beta chain was recorded in a study of human T cells and chemical hapten exposure. V dropped 8 bases and J dropped 4; count of bases not matched to a gene: 4. Germline lookup yields CDR1 MDHEN and CDR2 SYDVKM. CDR3 size: 14 residues. MiXCR, applied by TCRdb to the RACE reads, yields one record per CDR3 protein. The table records around 77,000 distinct CDR3 sequences, roughly 9.8% of them present only once. Noted time point: patch test 1, 2 weeks after DPC sensitization. Treatment specified: therapeutic diphenylcyclopropenone sensitization with weekly scalp DPC. Sequencing was performed on whole blood, taken in connection with sensitization to the hapten diphenylcyclopropenone (DPC). This clonotype originated in a woman aged 40 to 49 with alopecia areata. Some clones in this sample may be carry-over from other donors' samples. The J gene is TRBJ2-6, the V gene TRBV28, with 8 bases fitting TRBD1. CDR3 DNA: TGTGCCAGCCTGGACAGGGCCGGGGCCAACGTCCTGACTTTC. Its protein is CASLDRAGANVLTF.